One sample yielded the 22 T cell receptor beta chains listed below, sequenced in a study of shared clonotypes between healthy human individuals. Profiled with immunoSEQ multiplex PCR; TCRdb holds only in-frame clones, not every one. The sample holds millions of clones; more than 85% are singletons and the top ten take more than 1.5%. Terminally differentiated effector memory CD45RA+ cells were excluded from the naive CD8 cells, which were CD45RO-negative and positively selected for CCR7. What was sequenced was naive CD8+ T cells from PBMCs. Source of these receptors: a man between 18 and 29 years old in good health. Some clones in this sample may be carry-over from other donors' samples.

The rearrangement links TRBV5-8 to TRBJ2-1, with 10 bases aligning to TRBD2. Germline-derived CDR1 and CDR2 are SGHTS and YDEGEE. CDR3 size: 18 residues. The ends lost 0 bases at V and 4 bases at J; junction bases unmatched: 10. The chain's CDR3 is CASSLVRASGSKYNEQFF. As DNA, the CDR3 is TGTGCCAGCAGCTTGGTAAGGGCTAGCGGGAGTAAGTACAATGAGCAGTTCTTC. Complete variable domain (other parts from reference TRBV5-8 and TRBJ2-1): EAGVTQSPTHLIKTRGQQATLRCSPISGHTSVYWYQQALGLGLQFLLWYDEGEERNRGNFPPRFSGRQFPNYSSELNVNALELEDSALYLCASSLVRASGSKYNEQFFGPGTRLTVL.

This clone occurred once. The chain combines TRBV4-1 with TRBJ2-7; D is undetermined. This CDR3 has 15 residues. The germline V and J ends were trimmed by 0 bases and 3 bases, with 12 bases remaining between them. The germline gives CDR1 MGHRA, CDR2 YSYEKL. CDR3 in DNA: TGCGCCAGCAGCCAAGATCGGAGCACTTACTACGAGCAGTACTTC. This gives the protein CASSQDRSTYYEQYF.

The chain employs TRBV30 and TRBJ2-1; D unclear. Germline-derived CDR1 and CDR2 are GTSNPN and SVGIG (reference sequence). This CDR3 is 13 amino acids long. V was clipped by 1 base and J by 5 bases, with 9 bases between them. CDR3 coding DNA: TGTGCCTGGAGTGCTAGTCTCCACAATGAGCAGTTCTTC. This codes for CAWSASLHNEQFF.

In its sample, this clone was seen a few times. CDR3 nucleotide sequence: TGTGCCAGCAGCTTAAGACTGACGACTGAAGCTTTCTTT. Its protein product is CASSLRLTTEAFF. The genes are TRBV13 and TRBJ1-1; D is unresolved. This CDR3 has 13 amino acids. Germline V gene data show CDR1 as PRHDT and CDR2 as FYEKMQ (reference sequence). The germline V and J ends were trimmed by 2 bases and 5 bases, with 9 bases remaining between them.

The CDR3 DNA is TGCGCCAGCAGCCAAGGCAAGGGACAGGGGCGGTCTGAAGCTTTCTTT. Translated: CASSQGKGQGRSEAFF. The chain joins TRBV4-1 to TRBJ1-1, with 10 bases matching TRBD1. The CDR3 length is 16 residues. J gave up 6 bases and V 1 base, and 8 bases lay outside the gene matches. The germline V gene has CDR1 MGHRA and CDR2 YSYEKL.

The chain employs TRBV9 and TRBJ2-2, with D maybe TRBD2 (6 bases). From germline, CDR1 is SGDLS and CDR2 YYNGEE. The CDR3 runs to 14 residues. Trimming left V 1 base short and J 5 bases short, with 9 bases between. Written as DNA, the CDR3 is TGTGCCAGCAGCGTACGTAGCGGAACCGGGGAGCTGTTTTTT. It yields the protein CASSVRSGTGELFF.

The chain links TRBV7-9 to TRBJ2-1, with D hard to call. Trimming shortened V by 7 bases and J by 5 bases, and 6 bases separated the two germline ends. This CDR3 spans 11 amino acids. Germline CDR1 SEHNR, CDR2 FQNEAQ (reference sequence). The chain's CDR3 is CASNLNNEQFF. The CDR3 nucleotides are TGTGCCAGCAACCTTAACAATGAGCAGTTCTTC.

The chain's CDR3 is CASSLGSRSQGGYTF. In DNA, the CDR3 is TGTGCCAGCAGTTTGGGCTCCCGATCCCAGGGTGGCTACACCTTC. V and J are TRBV28 and TRBJ1-2; a weak D match, TRBD1 (5 bases). The CDR3 covers 15 residues. V was cut by 3 bases and J by 7 bases, with 18 bases left in between. Germline CDR1 is MDHEN and CDR2 is SYDVKM.

This clone has a single count. This sequence joins TRBV29-1 and TRBJ2-7; D not resolved. The CDR3 extends over 15 amino acids. Germline V lookup: CDR1 SQVTM, CDR2 ANQGSEA. Trimming removed 1 base at V and 1 base at J, with 14 bases between. CDR3 loop: CSVEVASYESYEQYF. In DNA form, the CDR3 reads TGCAGCGTTGAAGTAGCCTCTTACGAATCCTACGAGCAGTACTTC.

The V and J genes are TRBV5-4 and TRBJ2-5; 15 positions agree with TRBD2. CDR3 length: 17 residues. V was clipped by 0 bases and J by 7 bases; unmatched bases: 7. CDR1 and CDR2 from the germline V gene are SGHNT and YYREEE (reference sequence). As DNA, the CDR3 is TGTGCCAGCAGCTTGGATGGACTAGCGGGAGGGCTGGGGACCCAGTACTTC. It encodes CASSLDGLAGGLGTQYF.

A note on this clone: Other DNA sequences in this sample translate to the same CDR3. The chain has TRBV28 and TRBJ2-6; no reliable D call. CDR1 is MDHEN, CDR2 SYDVKM, per germline. The CDR3 is 13 residues long. The V end lost 3 bases, the J end lost 3 bases, and 3 bases lay between the germline ends. This CDR3 reads CASSFSGANVLTF. The CDR3 bases are TGTGCCAGCAGTTTTAGTGGGGCCAACGTCCTGACTTTC.

The sample holds one count of this clone. The same CDR3 arises from other DNA sequences in this sample as well. The rearrangement uses TRBV27 and TRBJ1-2; no clear D. The CDR3 length is 13 residues. The germline V gene encodes CDR1 MNHEY and CDR2 SMNVEV (reference sequence). The V gene lost 2 bases and the J gene lost 4 bases, with 8 bases spanning the gap. As DNA, the CDR3 is TGTGCCAGCAGTTTAGGAGGGTCCTATGGCTACACCTTC. Translating it yields CASSLGGSYGYTF.

V is TRBV9 and J is TRBJ2-1; weak D call: TRBD2 (6 bases). V was clipped by 4 bases and J by 8 bases, with 16 bases between them. Per germline, CDR1 SGDLS and CDR2 YYNGEE. The CDR3 runs 14 residues. This chain's CDR3 is CASSSPTSIDEQFF. CDR3 sequence (DNA): TGTGCCAGCAGCTCCCCGACTAGTATAGATGAGCAGTTCTTC.

This chain connects TRBV6-1 to TRBJ2-5; D is ambiguous. Germline CDR1 is MNHNS and CDR2 is SASEGT. The CDR3 sequence is 13 residues long. V was trimmed by 3 bases and J by 5 bases, leaving 10 bases between them. The CDR3 region is CASSDGLDETQYF. In DNA form, the CDR3 reads TGTGCCAGCAGTGATGGGCTAGATGAGACCCAGTACTTC.

The rearrangement links TRBV18 to TRBJ1-2; 8 bases are shared with TRBD1. The CDR3 covers 14 residues. Germline V gene sequence: CDR1 KGHSH, CDR2 LQKENI. V was pared by 2 bases and J by 6 bases, with 5 bases of the junction left unmatched. CDR3 loop: CASSPGQGLHGYTF. CDR3 nucleotide sequence: TGTGCCAGCTCACCAGGACAGGGTCTACATGGCTACACCTTC.

V gene TRBV6-1 combines with J gene TRBJ2-7, with D perhaps assigned TRBD1 or TRBD2 (5 bases each). There are 13 residues in the CDR3. Deletions cut 6 bases from V and 0 bases from J, with 9 bases between. The germline V gene has CDR1 MNHNS and CDR2 SASEGT. The CDR3 DNA reads TGTGCCAGCAGGGGACGTAGCTCCTACGAGCAGTACTTC. Its protein product is CASRGRSSYEQYF.

The V call is TRBV4-1, the J call TRBJ2-1, with 8 bases that match TRBD2. V lost 3 bases and J lost 7; bases outside the gene matches: 8. CDR3 length: 15 amino acids. Germline CDR1 is MGHRA and CDR2 is YSYEKL. This CDR3 is CASSHTSGRGNEQFF. Here the CDR3 DNA reads TGCGCCAGCAGCCATACCAGCGGGAGAGGTAATGAGCAGTTCTTC.

This clone was recorded only once. The rearrangement uses TRBV18 and TRBJ2-5; possibly TRBD2 for D (5 bases). From germline, CDR1 is KGHSH and CDR2 LQKENI. The CDR3 is 17 residues long. V lost 3 bases, J lost 5 bases, and 22 bases lay in between. Here the CDR3 DNA reads TGTGCCAGCTCACCGCCCCTACTAGGTCCAGAACGGGAGACCCAGTACTTC. It encodes CASSPPLLGPERETQYF.

The chain has TRBV7-9 and TRBJ2-7, with D possibly TRBD1 on 6 matching bases. Germline V CDR1 and CDR2: SEHNR, FQNEAQ (reference sequence). CDR3 length: 17 residues. V was shortened by 4 bases and J by 8 bases, with 27 bases between the two germline ends. CDR3 in DNA: TGTGCCAGCAGCTCCACAGGGCTCCCAGCCCGTACGAATCAGCAGTACTTC. This gives the protein CASSSTGLPARTNQQYF.

This chain uses TRBV19 with TRBJ1-2, with D uncertain. The CDR3 has 12 amino acids. In germline, CDR1 is LNHDA, CDR2 SQIVND (reference sequence). V lost 7 bases and J 2 bases, leaving 8 bases between the germline ends. CDR3 protein: CASKIGNYGYTF. The DNA of the CDR3 is TGTGCCAGTAAAATCGGGAACTATGGCTACACCTTC.

This chain links TRBV9 with TRBJ1-1; tentative D call: TRBD1 (5 bases). V lost 4 bases to trimming and J lost 4 bases, with 20 bases between them. Germline CDR1 SGDLS, CDR2 YYNGEE. CDR3 length: 16 residues. For the CDR3, the DNA is TGTGCCAGCAGCCTAACCTGGACATCGTTAGGCACTGAAGCTTTCTTT. As protein: CASSLTWTSLGTEAFF.

V usage is TRBV27 and J usage is TRBJ2-5; D ambiguous. The CDR3 consists of 11 residues. V was trimmed by 1 base and J by 4 bases, leaving 1 base between them. Germline lookup yields CDR1 MNHEY and CDR2 SMNVEV (reference sequence). In DNA form, the CDR3 reads TGTGCCAGCAGTTTATTAGAGACCCAGTACTTC. Its protein product is CASSLLETQYF.